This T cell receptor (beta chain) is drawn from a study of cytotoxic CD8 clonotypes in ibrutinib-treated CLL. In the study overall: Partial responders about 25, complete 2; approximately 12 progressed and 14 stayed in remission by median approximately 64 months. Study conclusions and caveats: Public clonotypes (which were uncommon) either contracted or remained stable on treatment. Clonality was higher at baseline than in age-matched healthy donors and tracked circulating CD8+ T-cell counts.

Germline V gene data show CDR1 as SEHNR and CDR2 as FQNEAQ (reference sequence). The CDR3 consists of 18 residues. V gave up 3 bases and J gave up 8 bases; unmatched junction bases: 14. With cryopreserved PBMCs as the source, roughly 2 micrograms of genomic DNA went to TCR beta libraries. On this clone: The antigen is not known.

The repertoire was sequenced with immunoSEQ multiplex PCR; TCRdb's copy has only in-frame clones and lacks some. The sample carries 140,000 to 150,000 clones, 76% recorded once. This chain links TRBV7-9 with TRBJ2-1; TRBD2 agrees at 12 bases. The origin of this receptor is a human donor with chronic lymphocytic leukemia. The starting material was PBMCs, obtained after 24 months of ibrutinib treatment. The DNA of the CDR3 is TGTGCCAGCAGCTTCCCCCCACGACTAGCGGGAGTAAAGGATGAGCAGTTCTTC. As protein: CASSFPPRLAGVKDEQFF.